This TCR beta chain was profiled in a study of T cell repertoires in cytomegalovirus infection. About the study: Used in the study were CMV epitopes, some recently identified and HLA-C-restricted, others well-studied and HLA-B-restricted. Matching HLA type and CMV infection were both indicated by public TCR beta signatures. General study findings and limits: Frequencies of public TCR beta families were cumulated, and this identified carriers of CMV plus the relevant HLA.

Points on this clonotype: Its antigen is not identified.

The germline gives CDR1 DFQATT, CDR2 SNEGSKA (reference sequence). With V trimmed by 1 base and J by 2 bases, 3 bases remained unmatched. The CDR3 consists of 16 residues. TCRdb reprocessed the reads with MiXCR, giving one entry per CDR3 protein. The table records hundreds of thousands of distinct CDR3 sequences, approximately 46% of them present only once. This specimen consisted of cultured PBMCs, obtained from culture after CMV antigen stimulation. V gene TRBV20-1 combines with J gene TRBJ2-3, with TRBD2 matching over 13 bases. The sequence was collected from a human donor in good health (CMV status not recorded). Some clones in this sample may be carry-over from other donors' samples. The CDR3 nucleotides are TGCAGTGCTAGAGGGACTAGCGGGGGACCCACAGATACGCAGTATTTT. Residues: CSARGTSGGPTDTQYF.